These 9 T cell receptor beta chains originate from one sample sequenced in a study of blood T cell repertoires in COVID-19. Libraries were prepared by immunoSEQ multiplex PCR; TCRdb keeps only in-frame clonotypes and omits some of them. In the table there are about 230,000 clones, around 88% of which are singletons. The sample comprised PBMCs or T cells enriched from blood (not recorded which). Receptors were obtained from a middle-aged woman with acute COVID-19.

This clone was picked up one time. This chain uses TRBV2 with TRBJ2-1, with 11 bases lining up with TRBD2. V gave up 4 bases and J gave up 8 bases; unmatched junction bases: 7. Germline V CDR1 and CDR2: SNHLY, FYNNEI. CDR3 length: 15 residues. For the CDR3, the DNA is TGTGCCAGCAGTGGTACTAGCGGGAGAACTTATGAGCAGTTCTTC. Its protein is CASSGTSGRTYEQFF.

The chain links TRBV30 to TRBJ1-6; D not certain. Germline CDR1 reads GTSNPN; CDR2 reads SVGIG (reference sequence). V was trimmed by 2 bases and J by 8 bases, leaving 10 bases between them. The CDR3 extends over 13 amino acids. The CDR3 loop reads CAWSNGIHSPLHF. CDR3 nucleotides: TGTGCCTGGAGTAACGGGATTCATTCACCCCTCCACTTT.

This clone was observed a few times. The chain has TRBV6-5 and TRBJ1-1; tentative D call: TRBD1 (6 bases). The CDR3 is made up of 14 amino acids. V lost 8 bases to trimming and J lost 3 bases, with 16 bases between them. Germline V gives CDR1 MNHEY, CDR2 SVGAGI. As DNA, the CDR3 is TGTGCCAGCCGGGACATACAATCGTACACTGAAGCTTTCTTT. Translation gives CASRDIQSYTEAFF.

This chain connects TRBV9 to TRBJ2-5, with a tentative D call TRBD2 (7 bases). Trimming pared 3 bases from V and 1 base from J, leaving 13 bases between. Germline V gene data show CDR1 as SGDLS and CDR2 as YYNGEE. The CDR3 spans 15 residues. CDR3 region: CASSDKGGGQETQYF. CDR3 DNA sequence: TGTGCCAGCAGCGATAAGGGGGGGGGCCAAGAGACCCAGTACTTC.

This chain links TRBV24-1 with TRBJ2-5; tentatively, D is TRBD1 (7 bases). V lost 3 bases, J lost 4 bases, and 11 bases lay in between. This CDR3 is 14 amino acids long. Germline-derived CDR1 and CDR2 are KGHDR and SFDVKD. The CDR3 DNA reads as TGTGCCACCAGTGATGCAGGGGGAGGAGAGACCCAGTACTTC. It translates to CATSDAGGGETQYF.

The chain employs TRBV27 and TRBJ2-7, with 7 nucleotides matching TRBD2. Germline CDR1 MNHEY, CDR2 SMNVEV (reference sequence). J was trimmed by 1 base and V by 5 bases; bases with no gene match: 11. This CDR3 has 16 amino acids. The CDR3 DNA reads as TGTGCCAGCAGTCCGAGGCGGCTAGCGGAGTCCTACGAGCAGTACGTC. Its protein product is CASSPRRLAESYEQYV.

The chain carries TRBV5-1 and TRBJ1-1, with TRBD1 identical over 7 bases. Germline assignment: CDR1 SGHRS and CDR2 YFSETQ. The length of the CDR3 is 15 residues. V trimming: 0 bases; J trimming: 4 bases; junction bases outside the gene matches: 6. CDR3 in amino acids: CASSLAGQKGTEAFF. DNA for the CDR3: TGCGCCAGCAGCTTGGCGGGACAGAAGGGCACTGAAGCTTTCTTT.

This chain connects TRBV10-3 to TRBJ2-5, with D perhaps TRBD1 (6 bases). Per the germline V gene, CDR1 is ENHRY and CDR2 is SYGVKD. V lost 5 bases to trimming and J lost 3 bases, with 10 bases between them. CDR3 length: 13 amino acids. CDR3 region: CAISSRGEETQYF. CDR3 nucleotides: TGTGCCATCAGTTCCAGGGGTGAAGAGACCCAGTACTTC.

The chain uses TRBV7-9 and TRBJ1-1; 7 bases fit TRBD1. CDR1 and CDR2 from the germline V gene are SEHNR and FQNEAQ (reference sequence). Trimming removed 6 bases from V and 4 bases from J; junction bases left unmatched: 11. This CDR3 comprises 15 residues. CDR3 protein: CASRELAGGSTEAFF. The CDR3 coding sequence is TGTGCCAGCAGGGAACTCGCAGGGGGTAGCACTGAAGCTTTCTTT.